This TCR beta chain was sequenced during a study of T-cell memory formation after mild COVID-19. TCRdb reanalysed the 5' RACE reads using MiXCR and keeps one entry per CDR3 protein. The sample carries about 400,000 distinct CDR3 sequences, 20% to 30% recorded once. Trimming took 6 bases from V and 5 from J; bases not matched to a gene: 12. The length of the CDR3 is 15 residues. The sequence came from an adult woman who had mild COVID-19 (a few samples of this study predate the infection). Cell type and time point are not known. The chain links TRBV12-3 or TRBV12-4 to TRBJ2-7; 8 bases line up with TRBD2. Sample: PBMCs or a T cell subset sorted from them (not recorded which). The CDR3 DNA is TGTGCCAGCAGACTTAGCGGGATGCTCCGTCACGAGCAGTACTTC. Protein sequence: CASRLSGMLRHEQYF.